Shown below are 8 T cell receptor beta chains from a single sample sequenced in a study of blood T cell repertoires in COVID-19. Libraries were prepared by immunoSEQ multiplex PCR; TCRdb keeps only in-frame clonotypes and omits some of them. The profile shows 87,000 or so clones, around 87% of them singletons. The specimen was peripheral blood. The source is a human donor with acute or convalescent COVID-19. The donor label of this sample is uncertain.

The chain employs TRBV19 and TRBJ2-1, with D possibly matching TRBD1 (6 bases). The germline V and J ends were trimmed by 0 bases and 7 bases, with 16 bases remaining between them. Germline V gene sequence: CDR1 LNHDA, CDR2 SQIVND (reference sequence). The CDR3 loop spans 16 amino acids. The CDR3 DNA is TGTGCCAGTAGTATAGACAGGGGTCAGAATACGAATGAGCAGTTCTTC. This sequence encodes CASSIDRGQNTNEQFF.

This chain connects TRBV19 to TRBJ1-5, with D maybe TRBD1 (6 bases). Per germline, CDR1 LNHDA and CDR2 SQIVND (reference sequence). V lost 4 bases and J lost 7, with 20 bases in between. The CDR3 is 16 residues long. The CDR3 region is CASSTRQDPLGQPQHF. CDR3 nucleotide sequence: TGTGCCAGTAGTACTAGACAGGACCCCTTGGGACAGCCCCAGCATTTT. Complete variable domain (other parts from reference TRBV19 and TRBJ1-5): DGGITQSPKYLFRKEGQNVTLSCEQNLNHDAMYWYRQDPGQGLRLIYYSQIVNDFQKGDIAEGYSVSREKKESFPLTVTSAQKNPTAFYLCASSTRQDPLGQPQHFGDGTRLSIL.

The genes are TRBV6-5 and TRBJ1-1; D ambiguous. The germline CDR1 and CDR2 sequences are MNHEY and SVGAGI. This CDR3 is built from 14 residues. The V and J ends lost 5 bases and 0 bases respectively, with 10 bases between them. CDR3 DNA sequence: TGTGCCAGCAGTCCAGGACTGATGAACACTGAAGCTTTCTTT. Translated: CASSPGLMNTEAFF.

This clone was found a few times. V and J are TRBV27 and TRBJ2-7; 11 bases are shared with TRBD1. J was trimmed by 1 base and V by 5 bases; bases with no gene match: 4. Germline CDR1 reads MNHEY; CDR2 reads SMNVEV (reference sequence). The CDR3 has 15 residues. CDR3 region: CASSVGTGGSYEQYF. The CDR3 region has the DNA TGTGCCAGCAGTGTAGGGACAGGGGGTTCCTACGAGCAGTACTTC.

V and J are TRBV19 and TRBJ1-5; D ambiguous. Trimming removed 6 bases from V and 2 bases from J, with 8 bases in between. The CDR3 is made up of 13 amino acids. Germline CDR1 and CDR2: LNHDA and SQIVND (reference sequence). Here the CDR3 reads CASRVSGNQPQHF. In DNA form, the CDR3 reads TGTGCCAGTAGGGTGTCAGGCAATCAGCCCCAGCATTTT.

The rearrangement uses TRBV5-1 and TRBJ2-2, with a tentative D call TRBD2 (6 bases). This CDR3 has 18 residues. Germline lookup yields CDR1 SGHRS and CDR2 YFSETQ. The V end lost 4 bases, the J end lost 0 bases, and 19 bases lay between the germline ends. CDR3 nucleotide sequence: TGCGCCAGCAGCCTGGGTGGGGGGAAAGCTACGAACACCGGGGAGCTGTTTTTT. Its translation is CASSLGGGKATNTGELFF. Full variable domain (rest looked up from reference TRBV5-1 and TRBJ2-2): KAGVTQTPRYLIKTRGQQVTLSCSPISGHRSVSWYQQTPGQGLQFLFEYFSETQRNKGNFPGRFSGRQFSNSRSEMNVSTLELGDSALYLCASSLGGGKATNTGELFFGEGSRLTVL.

V gene TRBV4-1 combines with J gene TRBJ1-2; D is unclear. Germline V CDR1 and CDR2: MGHRA, YSYEKL. Trimming took off 4 bases at V and 1 base at J, with 13 bases between the two ends. This CDR3 spans 15 amino acids. CDR3 amino acids: CASSPNRGSNYGYTF. The CDR3, as DNA: TGCGCCAGCAGCCCCAACCGCGGGAGTAACTATGGCTACACCTTC.

V gene TRBV5-1 combines with J gene TRBJ1-2, with 7 bases lining up with TRBD1. There are 16 residues in the CDR3. Germline trimming cut 5 bases from V and 4 bases from J; bases unmatched to any gene: 14. Germline loops: CDR1 SGHRS, CDR2 YFSETQ. CDR3 coding DNA: TGCGCCAGCAGAGGCGGGACAGACCCTTTTGGCTATGGCTACACCTTC. It encodes CASRGGTDPFGYGYTF.